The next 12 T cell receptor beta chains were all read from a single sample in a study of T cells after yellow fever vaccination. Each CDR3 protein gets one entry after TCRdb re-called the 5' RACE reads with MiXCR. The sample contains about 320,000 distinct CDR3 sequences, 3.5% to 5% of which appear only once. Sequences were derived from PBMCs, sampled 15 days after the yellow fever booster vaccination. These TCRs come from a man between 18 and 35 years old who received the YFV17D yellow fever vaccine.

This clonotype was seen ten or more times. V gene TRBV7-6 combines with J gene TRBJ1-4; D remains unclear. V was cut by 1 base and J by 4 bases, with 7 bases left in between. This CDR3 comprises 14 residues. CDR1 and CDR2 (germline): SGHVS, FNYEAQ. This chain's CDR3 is CASSLGAVNEKLFF. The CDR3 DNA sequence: TGTGCCAGCAGCTTAGGGGCGGTTAATGAAAAACTGTTTTTT.

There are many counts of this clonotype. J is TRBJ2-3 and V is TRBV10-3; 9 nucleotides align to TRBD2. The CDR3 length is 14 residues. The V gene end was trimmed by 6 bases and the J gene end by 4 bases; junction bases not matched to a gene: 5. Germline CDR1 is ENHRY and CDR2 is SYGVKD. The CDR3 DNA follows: TGTGCCATCAGAACTAGCGGGCTCCCAGATACGCAGTATTTT. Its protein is CAIRTSGLPDTQYF.

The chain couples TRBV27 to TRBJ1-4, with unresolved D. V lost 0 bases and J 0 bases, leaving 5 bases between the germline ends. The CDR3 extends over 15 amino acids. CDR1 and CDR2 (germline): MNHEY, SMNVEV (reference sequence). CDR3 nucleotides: TGTGCCAGCAGTTTATCGTGGACAACTAATGAAAAACTGTTTTTT. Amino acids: CASSLSWTTNEKLFF.

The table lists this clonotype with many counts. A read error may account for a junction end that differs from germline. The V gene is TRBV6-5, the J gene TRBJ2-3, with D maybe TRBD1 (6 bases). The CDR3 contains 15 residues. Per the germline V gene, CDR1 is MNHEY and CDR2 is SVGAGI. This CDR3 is CASSYWQGRGDTQYF. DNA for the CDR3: TGTGCCAGCAGCTACTGGCAGGGGAGAGGGGATACGCAGTATTTT.

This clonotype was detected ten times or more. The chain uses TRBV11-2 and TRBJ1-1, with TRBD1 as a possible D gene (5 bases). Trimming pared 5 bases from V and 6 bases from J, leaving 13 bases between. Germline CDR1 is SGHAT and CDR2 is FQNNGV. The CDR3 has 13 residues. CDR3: CASSLGRQPEAFF. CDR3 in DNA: TGTGCCAGCAGCCTAGGGCGACAGCCTGAAGCTTTCTTT.

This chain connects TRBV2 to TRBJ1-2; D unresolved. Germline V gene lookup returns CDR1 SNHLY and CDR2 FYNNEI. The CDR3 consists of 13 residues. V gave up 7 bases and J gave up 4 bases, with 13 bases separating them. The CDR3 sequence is CASNLLPLYGYTF. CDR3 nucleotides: TGTGCCAGCAATCTCCTACCCCTCTATGGCTACACCTTC. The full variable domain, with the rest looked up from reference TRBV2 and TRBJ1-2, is EPEVTQTPSHQVTQMGQEVILRCVPISNHLYFYWYRQILGQKVEFLVSFYNNEISEKSEIFDDQFSVERPDGSNFTLKIRSTKLEDSAMYFCASNLLPLYGYTFGSGTRLTVV.

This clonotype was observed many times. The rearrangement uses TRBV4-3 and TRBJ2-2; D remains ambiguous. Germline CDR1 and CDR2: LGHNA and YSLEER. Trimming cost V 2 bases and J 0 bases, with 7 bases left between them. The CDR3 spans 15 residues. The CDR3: CASSQRVTNTGELFF. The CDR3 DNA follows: TGCGCCAGCAGCCAAAGGGTGACGAACACCGGGGAGCTGTTTTTT.

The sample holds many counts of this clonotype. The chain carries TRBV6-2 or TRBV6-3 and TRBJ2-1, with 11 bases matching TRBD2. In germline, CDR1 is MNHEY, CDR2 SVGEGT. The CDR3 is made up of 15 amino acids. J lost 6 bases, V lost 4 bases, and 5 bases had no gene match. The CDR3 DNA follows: TGTGCCAGCAGTTCCGGGACTAGCGGATTCAATGAGCAGTTCTTC. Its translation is CASSSGTSGFNEQFF.

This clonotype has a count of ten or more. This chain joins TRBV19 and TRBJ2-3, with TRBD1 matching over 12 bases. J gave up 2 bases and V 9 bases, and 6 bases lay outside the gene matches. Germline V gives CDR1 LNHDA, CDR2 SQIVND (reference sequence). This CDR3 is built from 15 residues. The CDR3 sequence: CASRDRGPLTDTQYF. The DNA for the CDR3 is TGTGCCAGCCGGGACAGGGGGCCCCTCACAGATACGCAGTATTTT. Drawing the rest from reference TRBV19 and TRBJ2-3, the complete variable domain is DGGITQSPKYLFRKEGQNVTLSCEQNLNHDAMYWYRQDPGQGLRLIYYSQIVNDFQKGDIAEGYSVSREKKESFPLTVTSAQKNPTAFYLCASRDRGPLTDTQYFGPGTRLTVL.

CDR3 in amino acids: CASIGTGRSGGYTF. The CDR3 coding sequence is TGTGCCAGCATTGGGACAGGACGGTCTGGCGGCTACACCTTC. The chain has TRBV12-3 or TRBV12-4 and TRBJ1-2, with 8 bases fitting TRBD1. This CDR3 spans 14 amino acids. Losses at the gene ends were 7 bases for V and 8 bases for J; bases not matched to a gene: 12.

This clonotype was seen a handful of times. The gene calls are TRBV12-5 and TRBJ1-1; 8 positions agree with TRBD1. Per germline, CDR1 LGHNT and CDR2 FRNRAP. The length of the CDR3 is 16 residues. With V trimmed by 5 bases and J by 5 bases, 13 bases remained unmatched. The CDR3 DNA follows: TGTGCTAGTGGTCGACCCCAGGGGGCCCTGGGGACTGAAGCTTTCTTT. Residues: CASGRPQGALGTEAFF. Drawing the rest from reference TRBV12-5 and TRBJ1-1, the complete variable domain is DARVTQTPRHKVTEMGQEVTMRCQPILGHNTVFWYRQTMMQGLELLAYFRNRAPLDDSGMPKDRFSAEMPDATLATLKIQPSEPRDSAVYFCASGRPQGALGTEAFFGQGTRLTVV.

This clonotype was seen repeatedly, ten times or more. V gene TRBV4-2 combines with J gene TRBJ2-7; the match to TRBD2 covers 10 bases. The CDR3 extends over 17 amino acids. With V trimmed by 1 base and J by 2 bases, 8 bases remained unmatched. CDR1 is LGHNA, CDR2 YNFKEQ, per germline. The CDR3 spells CASSQGLAGEVTYEQYF. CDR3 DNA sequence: TGTGCCAGCAGCCAAGGGCTAGCGGGGGAGGTAACCTACGAGCAGTACTTC.